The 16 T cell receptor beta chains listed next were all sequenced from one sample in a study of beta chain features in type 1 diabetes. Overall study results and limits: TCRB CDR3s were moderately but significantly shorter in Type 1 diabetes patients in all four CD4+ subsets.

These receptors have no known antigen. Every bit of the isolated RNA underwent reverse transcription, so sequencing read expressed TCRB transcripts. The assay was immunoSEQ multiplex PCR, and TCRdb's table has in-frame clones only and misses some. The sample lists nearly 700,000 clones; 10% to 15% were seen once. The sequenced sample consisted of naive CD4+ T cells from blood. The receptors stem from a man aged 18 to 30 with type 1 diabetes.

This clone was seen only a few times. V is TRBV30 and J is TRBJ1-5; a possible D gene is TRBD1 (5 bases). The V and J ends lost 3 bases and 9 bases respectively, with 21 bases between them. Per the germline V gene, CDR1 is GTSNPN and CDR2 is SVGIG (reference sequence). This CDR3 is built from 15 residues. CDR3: CAWSVSGRGNVPQHF. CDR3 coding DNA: TGTGCCTGGAGCGTGTCGGGGCGCGGAAATGTGCCCCAGCATTTT.

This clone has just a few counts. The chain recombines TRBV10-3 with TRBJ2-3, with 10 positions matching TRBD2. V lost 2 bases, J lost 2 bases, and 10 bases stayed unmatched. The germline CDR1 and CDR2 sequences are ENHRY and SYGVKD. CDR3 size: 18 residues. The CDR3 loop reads CAISEPLGLAADTDTQYF. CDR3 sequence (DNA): TGTGCCATCAGTGAGCCGCTTGGACTAGCGGCCGACACAGATACGCAGTATTTT.

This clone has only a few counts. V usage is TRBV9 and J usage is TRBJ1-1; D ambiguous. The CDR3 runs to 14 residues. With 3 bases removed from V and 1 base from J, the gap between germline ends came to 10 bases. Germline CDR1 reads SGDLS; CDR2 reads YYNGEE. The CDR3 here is CASSGQRKNTEAFF. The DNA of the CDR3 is TGTGCCAGCAGCGGTCAGAGAAAGAACACTGAAGCTTTCTTT.

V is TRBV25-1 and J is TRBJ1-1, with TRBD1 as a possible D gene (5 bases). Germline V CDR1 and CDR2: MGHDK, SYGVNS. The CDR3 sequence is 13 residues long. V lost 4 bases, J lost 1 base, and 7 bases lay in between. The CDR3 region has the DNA TGTGCCAGCAGTGTACAGGAGAACACTGAAGCTTTCTTT. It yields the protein CASSVQENTEAFF.

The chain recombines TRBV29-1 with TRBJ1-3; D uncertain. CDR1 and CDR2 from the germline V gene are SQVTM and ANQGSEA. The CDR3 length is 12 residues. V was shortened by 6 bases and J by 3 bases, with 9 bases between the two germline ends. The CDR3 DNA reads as TGCAGCGTACGGACGAATGGAAACACCATATATTTT. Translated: CSVRTNGNTIYF.

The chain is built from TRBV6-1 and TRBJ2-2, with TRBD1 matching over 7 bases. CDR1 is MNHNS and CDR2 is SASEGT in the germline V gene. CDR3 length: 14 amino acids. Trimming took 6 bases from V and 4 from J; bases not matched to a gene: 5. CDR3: CASRTDRVTGELFF. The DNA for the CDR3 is TGTGCCAGCAGAACAGACAGGGTCACCGGGGAGCTGTTTTTT.

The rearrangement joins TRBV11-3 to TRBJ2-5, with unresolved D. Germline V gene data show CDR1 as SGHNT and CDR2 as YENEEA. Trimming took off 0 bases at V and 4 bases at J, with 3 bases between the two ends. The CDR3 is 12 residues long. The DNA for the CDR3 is TGTGCCAGCAGCTTAGAAGTAGAGACCCAGTACTTC. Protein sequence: CASSLEVETQYF.

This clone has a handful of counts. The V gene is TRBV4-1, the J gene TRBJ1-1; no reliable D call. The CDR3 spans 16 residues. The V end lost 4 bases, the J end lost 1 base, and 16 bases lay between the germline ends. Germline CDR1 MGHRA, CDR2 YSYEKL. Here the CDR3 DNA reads TGCGCCAGCAGCCCTCGGGTGCTTCAGGCGAACACTGAAGCTTTCTTT. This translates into CASSPRVLQANTEAFF.

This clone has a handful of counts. This CDR3 reads CASSPDRNYGYTF. In DNA, the CDR3 is TGCGCCAGCAGCCCGGACAGAAACTATGGCTACACCTTC. The chain employs TRBV5-1 and TRBJ1-2; D is perhaps TRBD1 (6 bases). This CDR3 comprises 13 residues. Germline lookup yields CDR1 SGHRS and CDR2 YFSETQ. Trimming pared 4 bases from V and 2 bases from J, leaving 9 bases between.

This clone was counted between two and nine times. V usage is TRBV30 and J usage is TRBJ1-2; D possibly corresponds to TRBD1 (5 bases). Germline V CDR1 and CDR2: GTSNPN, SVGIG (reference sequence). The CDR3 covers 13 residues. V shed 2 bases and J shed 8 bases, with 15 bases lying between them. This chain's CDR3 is CAWSYNPGGGYTF. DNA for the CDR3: TGTGCCTGGAGTTACAACCCCGGGGGAGGCTACACCTTC.

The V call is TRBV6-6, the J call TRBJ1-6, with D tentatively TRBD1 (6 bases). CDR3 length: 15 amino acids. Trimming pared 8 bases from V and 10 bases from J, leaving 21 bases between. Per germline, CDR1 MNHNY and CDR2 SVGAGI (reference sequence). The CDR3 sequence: CASSRNRENGSPLHF. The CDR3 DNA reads TGTGCCAGCTCCCGAAACAGGGAGAATGGGTCACCCCTCCACTTT.

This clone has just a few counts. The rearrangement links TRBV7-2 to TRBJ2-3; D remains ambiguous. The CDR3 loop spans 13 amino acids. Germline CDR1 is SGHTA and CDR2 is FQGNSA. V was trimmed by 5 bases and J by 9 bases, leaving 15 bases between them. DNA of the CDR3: TGTGCCAGCAGCCCCCCCAACGCCCTAACGCAGTATTTT. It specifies CASSPPNALTQYF.

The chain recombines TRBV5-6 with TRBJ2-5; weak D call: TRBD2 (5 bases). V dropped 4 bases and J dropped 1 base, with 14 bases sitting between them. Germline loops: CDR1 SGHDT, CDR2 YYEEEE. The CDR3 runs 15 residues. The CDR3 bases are TGTGCCAGCAGCGCCCGACTAATTGCCCAAGAGACCCAGTACTTC. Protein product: CASSARLIAQETQYF. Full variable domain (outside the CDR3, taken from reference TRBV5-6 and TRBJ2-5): DAGVTQSPTHLIKTRGQQVTLRCSPKSGHDTVSWYQQALGQGPQFIFQYYEEEERQRGNFPDRFSGHQFPNYSSELNVNALLLGDSALYLCASSARLIAQETQYFGPGTRLLVL.

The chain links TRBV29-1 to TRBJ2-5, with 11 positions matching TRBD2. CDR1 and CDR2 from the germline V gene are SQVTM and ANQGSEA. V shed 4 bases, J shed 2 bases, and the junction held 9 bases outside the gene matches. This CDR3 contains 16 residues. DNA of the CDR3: TGCAGCGTTGTGAACCCTAGCGGGGGGAAGCAAGAGACCCAGTACTTC. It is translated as CSVVNPSGGKQETQYF.

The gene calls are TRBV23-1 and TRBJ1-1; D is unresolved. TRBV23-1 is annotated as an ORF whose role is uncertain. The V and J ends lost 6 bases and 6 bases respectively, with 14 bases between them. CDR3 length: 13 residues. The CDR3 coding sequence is TGCGCCAGCAGCAGACCTACGTGGGCTGAAGCTTTCTTT. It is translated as CASSRPTWAEAFF.

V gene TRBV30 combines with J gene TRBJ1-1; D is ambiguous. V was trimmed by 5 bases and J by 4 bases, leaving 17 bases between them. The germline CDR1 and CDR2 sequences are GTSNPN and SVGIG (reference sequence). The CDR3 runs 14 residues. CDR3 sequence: CAWSLTSPATEAFF. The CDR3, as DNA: TGTGCCTGGTCCCTGACATCGCCTGCCACTGAAGCTTTCTTT.